These 24 T cell receptor beta chains came from one sample sequenced in a study of naive and memory T cell subsets. Documented treatment: skin biopsy from PPD injection site in Mantoux-positive individual. An oligonucleotide containing a UMI was ligated to the 3' end of TCR cDNA. Amplification of ligated cDNA took four PCR rounds with SP2 and nested alpha and beta constant primers. TCRdb reprocessed the UMI-ligation and nested PCR reads via MiXCR and lists one record per CDR3 protein. The repertoire holds about 30,000 distinct CDR3 sequences, with roughly 7.3% as singletons. The material sequenced was skin, taken from a tuberculin skin test site. These receptor sequences come from an adult in good health.

This clonotype was observed many times. Germline is not matched at one junction end, which may reflect a read error. The rearrangement joins TRBV10-3 to TRBJ2-7, with D maybe TRBD1 (5 bases). Per germline, CDR1 ENHRY and CDR2 SYGVKD. CDR3 length: 14 residues. CDR3 in DNA: TGTGCCATCAGTAGGCAGGGAAACACCTACGAGCGGTACTTC. Residues: CAISRQGNTYERYF.

This clonotype was seen ten or more times. The chain has TRBV4-2 and TRBJ2-4; D gene ambiguous. Germline-derived CDR1 and CDR2 are LGHNA and YNFKEQ. The CDR3 length is 16 residues. Trimming cost V 1 base and J 0 bases, with 10 bases left between them. The CDR3 DNA is TGTGCCAGCAGCCAAGGGCAGGATCTAGCCAAAAACATTCAGTACTTC. Amino acid sequence: CASSQGQDLAKNIQYF.

This clonotype was seen at least ten times. V and J are TRBV7-3 and TRBJ1-1, with D perhaps matching TRBD1 (6 bases). The germline V gene encodes CDR1 SGHTA and CDR2 FQGTGA. The ends were cut back, 3 bases at V and 4 bases at J, with 12 bases in the middle. The CDR3 extends over 14 amino acids. CDR3 sequence (DNA): TGTGCCAGCAGCTTCGGGGGCGGTGGCACTGAAGCTTTCTTT. It encodes CASSFGGGGTEAFF.

This clonotype was observed many times. This chain connects TRBV6-1 to TRBJ2-7, with 7 bases aligning to TRBD1. There are 16 residues in the CDR3. The V gene's germline CDR1 is MNHNS and CDR2 SASEGT. V lost 8 bases to trimming and J lost 7 bases; unmatched junction nucleotides: 20. CDR3 nucleotide sequence: TGTGCCAGCCAACCCGACAGGGTCCCGCGTTGGGAGGAGCAGTACTTC. Amino acid sequence: CASQPDRVPRWEEQYF.

This clonotype showed up many times. The V and J genes are TRBV5-1 and TRBJ2-1, with D perhaps TRBD1 (6 bases). Germline CDR1 SGHRS, CDR2 YFSETQ. V lost 4 bases to trimming and J lost 6 bases, with 8 bases between them. The CDR3 length is 12 residues. The CDR3 DNA is TGCGCCAGCAGCCAGACAGGCAATGAGCAGTTCTTC. Its translation: CASSQTGNEQFF. Using reference TRBV5-1 and TRBJ2-1 for the parts outside the CDR3, the full variable domain is KAGVTQTPRYLIKTRGQQVTLSCSPISGHRSVSWYQQTPGQGLQFLFEYFSETQRNKGNFPGRFSGRQFSNSRSEMNVSTLELGDSALYLCASSQTGNEQFFGPGTRLTVL.

This clonotype was detected many times. The rearrangement joins TRBV14 to TRBJ1-1, with D unresolved. Germline V gives CDR1 SGHDN, CDR2 FVKESK. Trimming stripped 1 base from V and 0 bases from J, with 15 bases between. CDR3 size: 17 residues. The CDR3 loop is CASSQVRQLLVNTEAFF. CDR3 sequence (DNA): TGTGCCAGCAGCCAAGTGCGGCAACTTCTAGTGAACACTGAAGCTTTCTTT.

In its sample, this clonotype was seen many times. V usage is TRBV20-1 and J usage is TRBJ2-7; the D gene is possibly TRBD1 (6 bases). V lost 0 bases, J lost 0 bases, and 15 bases lay in between. This CDR3 contains 16 residues. Germline assignment: CDR1 DFQATT and CDR2 SNEGSKA (reference sequence). As DNA, the CDR3 is TGCAGTGCTAGAGATATAGGGGACACAAGCTCCTACGAGCAGTACTTC. Encoded protein: CSARDIGDTSSYEQYF.

This clonotype rates as medium-sized. V and J are TRBV4-1 and TRBJ1-5, with 7 bases fitting TRBD1. The CDR3 has 15 amino acids. Germline assignment: CDR1 MGHRA and CDR2 YSYEKL. V trimming: 1 base; J trimming: 4 bases; junction bases outside the gene matches: 4. The CDR3 nucleotides read TGCGCCAGCAGCCAAGCGACACAGGGGAATCAGCCCCAGCATTTT. Protein sequence: CASSQATQGNQPQHF.

This clonotype is deemed medium-sized. V and J are TRBV5-1 and TRBJ2-5; D gene uncertain. Looked up from germline, CDR1 is SGHRS and CDR2 is YFSETQ. The CDR3 has 15 amino acids. V was clipped by 4 bases and J by 0 bases, with 13 bases between them. This CDR3 is CASSPVLVYQETQYF. The CDR3 DNA is TGCGCCAGCAGCCCGGTTTTAGTGTACCAAGAGACCCAGTACTTC. Together with reference TRBV5-1 and TRBJ2-5, the CDR3 gives the full variable domain: KAGVTQTPRYLIKTRGQQVTLSCSPISGHRSVSWYQQTPGQGLQFLFEYFSETQRNKGNFPGRFSGRQFSNSRSEMNVSTLELGDSALYLCASSPVLVYQETQYFGPGTRLLVL.

This chain joins TRBV5-1 and TRBJ2-2; perhaps TRBD1 as D (6 bases). The germline V and J ends were trimmed by 0 bases and 4 bases, with 16 bases remaining between them. The CDR3 has 17 amino acids. CDR1 SGHRS and CDR2 YFSETQ come from the germline V gene. This chain's CDR3 is CASSLDNRAGCTGELFF. For the CDR3, the DNA is TGCGCCAGCAGCTTGGACAACAGGGCCGGTTGCACCGGGGAGCTGTTTTTT. The variable domain in full, completed from reference TRBV5-1 and TRBJ2-2, reads KAGVTQTPRYLIKTRGQQVTLSCSPISGHRSVSWYQQTPGQGLQFLFEYFSETQRNKGNFPGRFSGRQFSNSRSEMNVSTLELGDSALYLCASSLDNRAGCTGELFFGEGSRLTVL.

The chain carries TRBV2 and TRBJ1-5; D remains ambiguous. This CDR3 has 13 residues. The germline V gene has CDR1 SNHLY and CDR2 FYNNEI. Trimming removed 7 bases at V and 7 bases at J, with 14 bases between. The CDR3 sequence is CASTTMLDQPQHF. The CDR3 nucleotides read TGTGCCAGCACCACAATGTTGGACCAGCCCCAGCATTTT.

The sample holds a few counts of this clonotype. V gene TRBV20-1 combines with J gene TRBJ2-1; 7 nucleotides align to TRBD2. Trimming cost V 3 bases and J 4 bases; bases outside gene matches: 9. CDR1 is DFQATT, CDR2 SNEGSKA, per germline (reference sequence). CDR3 length equals 15 residues. CDR3 protein: CSARTVGGGYNEQFF. The CDR3, as DNA: TGCAGTGCTAGGACGGTGGGCGGGGGATACAATGAGCAGTTCTTC.

A few counts support this clonotype. The rearrangement joins TRBV10-3 to TRBJ2-3, with D tentatively TRBD2 (5 bases). The germline gives CDR1 ENHRY, CDR2 SYGVKD. V lost 3 bases, J lost 2 bases, and 9 bases lay in between. This CDR3 is built from 14 residues. The CDR3, as DNA: TGTGCCATCAGTGACAGCGGTTACACAGATACGCAGTATTTT. Its translation is CAISDSGYTDTQYF.

The rearrangement links TRBV6-1 to TRBJ1-5; TRBD1 is a possible D gene (5 bases). Germline assignment: CDR1 MNHNS and CDR2 SASEGT. The CDR3 extends over 14 amino acids. The germline V and J ends were trimmed by 3 bases and 7 bases, with 13 bases remaining between them. CDR3 loop: CASSEGGRGQPQHF. For the CDR3, the DNA is TGTGCCAGCAGTGAGGGGGGTCGAGGCCAGCCCCAGCATTTT.

The genes are TRBV25-1 and TRBJ1-4; 7 nucleotides agree with TRBD1. In germline, CDR1 is MGHDK, CDR2 SYGVNS. V shed 5 bases, J shed 8 bases, and the junction held 11 bases outside the gene matches. The CDR3 loop spans 15 amino acids. The CDR3 is CASSLSRGGNEKLFF. The CDR3 coding sequence is TGTGCCAGCAGTCTCTCCAGGGGGGGTAACGAAAAACTGTTTTTT.

The gene calls are TRBV7-8 and TRBJ1-1; possible D gene TRBD1, 6 bases. This CDR3 is built from 16 residues. CDR1 and CDR2 from the germline V gene are SGHVS and FQNEAQ. Deletions cut 5 bases from V and 0 bases from J, with 16 bases between. The CDR3 loop is CASSHHREAMNTEAFF. The DNA for the CDR3 is TGTGCCAGCAGCCACCACAGGGAGGCCATGAACACTGAAGCTTTCTTT.

This clonotype showed up many times. V and J are TRBV2 and TRBJ2-3; 10 bases agree with TRBD2. Germline loops: CDR1 SNHLY, CDR2 FYNNEI. V lost 6 bases, J lost 2 bases, and 5 bases stayed unmatched. CDR3 length equals 15 residues. For the CDR3, the DNA is TGTGCCAGCAGACACGGACTAGCGGACACAGATACGCAGTATTTT. It translates to CASRHGLADTDTQYF. The full variable domain, its missing parts supplied by reference TRBV2 and TRBJ2-3, is EPEVTQTPSHQVTQMGQEVILRCVPISNHLYFYWYRQILGQKVEFLVSFYNNEISEKSEIFDDQFSVERPDGSNFTLKIRSTKLEDSAMYFCASRHGLADTDTQYFGPGTRLTVL.

This clonotype was counted ten times or more. The J gene is TRBJ2-3, the V gene TRBV6-6; the D gene is possibly TRBD1 (6 bases). V lost 10 bases and J lost 9, with 20 bases in between. Germline CDR1 is MNHNY and CDR2 is SVGAGI (reference sequence). The CDR3 totals 13 residues. CDR3 loop: CATTQHTQGTQYF. The DNA of the CDR3 is TGTGCCACTACACAGCATACACAGGGCACGCAGTATTTT.

This clonotype rates as medium-sized. The chain carries TRBV5-6 and TRBJ2-1; tentative D call: TRBD2 (6 bases). CDR3 size: 14 residues. Deletions cut 5 bases from V and 3 bases from J, with 12 bases between. Germline values: CDR1 SGHDT, CDR2 YYEEEE. CDR3 sequence reads: CASRRAGNYNEQFF. The CDR3 coding sequence is TGTGCCAGCAGGCGGGCGGGGAACTACAATGAGCAGTTCTTC. The complete variable domain, with remaining parts taken from reference TRBV5-6 and TRBJ2-1, reads DAGVTQSPTHLIKTRGQQVTLRCSPKSGHDTVSWYQQALGQGPQFIFQYYEEEERQRGNFPDRFSGHQFPNYSSELNVNALLLGDSALYLCASRRAGNYNEQFFGPGTRLTVL.

Comment on this clonotype: A read error is possible here, since a much larger clone lies one base away. The chain carries TRBV2 and TRBJ1-1; 7 positions agree with TRBD1. Germline-derived CDR1 and CDR2 are SNHLY and FYNNEI. The CDR3 runs 13 residues. This chain's CDR3 is CDSRDRNRGEAFF. The CDR3 bases are TGTGACAGCAGAGATAGAAACAGGGGTGAAGCTTTCTTT.

This clonotype has a count of ten or more. This sequence joins TRBV24-1 and TRBJ2-1; unclear D gene. Germline CDR1 and CDR2: KGHDR and SFDVKD. The CDR3 totals 19 residues. Trimming shortened V by 0 bases and J by 4 bases, and 21 bases separated the two germline ends. The CDR3 loop is CATSDLDRSVRQNYNEQFF. CDR3 nucleotide sequence: TGTGCCACCAGTGATTTGGATCGTAGTGTGCGGCAGAATTACAATGAGCAGTTCTTC.

This clonotype has a count of ten or more. CDR3 protein: CASSIPTLAGVTGELFF. CDR3 sequence (DNA): TGTGCCAGTAGTATCCCCACCCTAGCGGGGGTCACCGGGGAGCTGTTTTTT. The chain combines TRBV19 with TRBJ2-2; 10 nucleotides match TRBD2. This CDR3 spans 17 amino acids. Germline V gene lookup returns CDR1 LNHDA and CDR2 SQIVND (reference sequence). V was pared by 3 bases and J by 4 bases, with 8 bases of the junction left unmatched.

This clonotype has at least ten counts. The rearrangement joins TRBV7-6 to TRBJ2-7, with D possibly being TRBD1 or TRBD2 (5 bases each). Deletions cut 1 base from V and 9 bases from J, with 16 bases between. The CDR3 contains 14 residues. Per germline, CDR1 SGHVS and CDR2 FNYEAQ. The CDR3 region is CASSLERDGAGQYF. CDR3 sequence (DNA): TGTGCCAGCAGCTTAGAGAGGGACGGGGCGGGGCAGTACTTC.

This clonotype appeared many times. This chain connects TRBV21-1 to TRBJ1-5; the table's D call TRBD1 went unverified against the DNA. TRBV21-1 is flagged as a pseudogene. CDR3 size: 13 residues. This chain's CDR3 is CASSKGVRQPQHF. CDR3 nucleotides: TGTGCCAGCAGCAAGGGGGTCCGCCAGCCCCAGCATTTT.